These T cell receptor beta chains were read from a single sample in a study of PD-1 blockade in classical Hodgkin lymphoma. The data were produced by immunoSEQ multiplex PCR, yet TCRdb's version contains in-frame clones alone and is incomplete. This sample carries 20,000 or so clones, around 80% of them seen once, and the ten largest clones take 20% to 25%. Sequencing used peripheral blood mononuclear cells (PBMCs), obtained before the fourth cycle of nivolumab. Receptor source: a human donor with classical Hodgkin lymphoma. CDR3s include the opening cysteine and the closing phenylalanine or tryptophan. D genes are given only for firm matches. Not every row has a clone size; where given, it reads once, few, many or a size class.

DNA | CDR3 | V | size | D | J
TGCAGTGCTAGAAGGGACAATGAGCAGTTCTTC | CSARRDNEQFF | TRBV20-1 | - | - | TRBJ2-1
TGTGCCAGTAGTATTAGAGGTTTCAATCAGCCCCAGCATTTT | CASSIRGFNQPQHF | TRBV19 | medium-sized | - | TRBJ1-5
TGTGCCAGCAGCTTAGGGTACGGCGAAGAGACCCAGTACTTC | CASSLGYGEETQYF | TRBV7-9 | - | - | TRBJ2-5
TGTGCCAGCAGTGGTGGGACAGATGATTACTACGAGCAGTACTTC | CASSGGTDDYYEQYF | TRBV2 | - | TRBD1 | TRBJ2-7
TGTGCCAGCAGTCAGACAGGGGGTCTCACAGATACGCAGTATTTT | CASSQTGGLTDTQYF | TRBV28 | - | TRBD1 | TRBJ2-3
TGTGCCAGCAGCTCGCGGGGGCCCTCCTACAATGAGCAGTTCTTC | CASSSRGPSYNEQFF | TRBV7-9 | once | - | TRBJ2-1
TGTGCCAGCAGCCCTGGGACTAGCGGGGGGGCCGGGGATACGCAGTATTTT | CASSPGTSGGAGDTQYF | TRBV5-4 | - | TRBD2 | TRBJ2-3
TGTGCCAGCAGTGAACAGAGCTGGGGGTTGAATGAAAAACTGTTTTTT | CASSEQSWGLNEKLFF | TRBV2 | - | - | TRBJ1-4
TGTGCCAGTAGTCCCCAGGGGGCGCTTGCCGGGGAGCTGTTTTTT | CASSPQGALAGELFF | TRBV19 | - | TRBD1 | TRBJ2-2
TGTGCCAGCAGCTTAATTTGGTGGGAGGGCCGGAAGACCCAGTACTTC | CASSLIWWEGRKTQYF | TRBV11-2 | once | TRBD2 | TRBJ2-5
TGTGCCATCCTGGGGACAGGGGCGAACTCTGGAAACACCATATATTTT | CAILGTGANSGNTIYF | TRBV10-3 | once | TRBD1 | TRBJ1-3
TGCAGCGTTGCTCCCTACGAGCAGTACTTC | CSVAPYEQYF | TRBV29-1 | once | - | TRBJ2-7
TGTGCCAGCAGCCCTAGCGGCAATGCCTACAATGAGCAGTTCTTC | CASSPSGNAYNEQFF | TRBV5-4 | - | TRBD2 | TRBJ2-1
TGCAGTGCCCCCGGGGCTTTCTTT | CSAPGAFF | TRBV20-1 | - | - | TRBJ1-1
TGTGCCTGGAGTGTAAGGGACAGGCTGGGCTATGGCTACACCTTC | CAWSVRDRLGYGYTF | TRBV30 | - | TRBD1 | TRBJ1-2
TGCGCCAGCAGCCCTCTGATTGGAGGCGGCTATGGCTACACCTTC | CASSPLIGGGYGYTF | TRBV4-3 | - | - | TRBJ1-2